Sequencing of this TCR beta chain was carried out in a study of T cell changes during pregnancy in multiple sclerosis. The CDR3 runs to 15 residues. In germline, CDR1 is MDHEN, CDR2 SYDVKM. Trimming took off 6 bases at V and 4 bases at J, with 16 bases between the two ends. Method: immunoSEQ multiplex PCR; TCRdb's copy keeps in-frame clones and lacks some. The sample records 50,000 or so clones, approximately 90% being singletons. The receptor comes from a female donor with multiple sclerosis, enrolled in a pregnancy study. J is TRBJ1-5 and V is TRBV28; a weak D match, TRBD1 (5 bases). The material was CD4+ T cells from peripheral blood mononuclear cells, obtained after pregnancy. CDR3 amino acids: CASRSTGGGNQPQHF. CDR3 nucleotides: TGTGCCAGCAGATCCACGGGCGGGGGTAATCAGCCCCAGCATTTT.